This TCR beta chain was captured in a study of T-cell memory formation after mild COVID-19. Study results and limitations: The second-wave clones peaking on day 37 were not confirmed as SARS-CoV-2-specific.

With regard to this clonotype: Its antigen is not identified.

TCRdb re-derived calls from the 5' RACE reads in MiXCR, one entry per CDR3 protein. This table has nearly 110,000 distinct CDR3 sequences, about an eighth appearing once. V trimming: 8 bases; J trimming: 2 bases; junction bases outside the gene matches: 16. CDR1 and CDR2 from the germline V gene are SQVTM and ANQGSEA. The CDR3 length is 17 residues. The source of this sequence is an adult woman who had mild COVID-19 (a few samples of this study predate the infection). Cell type and time point are not known. The sample comprised PBMCs or a T cell subset sorted from them (not recorded which). This chain links TRBV29-1 with TRBJ2-1; 9 bases agree with TRBD2. The CDR3 protein is CSWCTLTSGQTYNEQFF. The CDR3 DNA reads as TGCAGCTGGTGTACTCTGACTAGCGGACAGACCTACAATGAGCAGTTCTTC.